This T cell receptor beta chain appears in the sequencing data of a study of cytomegalovirus exposure and HLA in healthy donors. Findings of the study overall: A classifier reportedly called cytomegalovirus status with high sensitivity and specificity.

Comments on this clone: The antigen is unknown.

This CDR3 comprises 15 residues. Trimming shortened V by 0 bases and J by 9 bases, and 16 bases separated the two germline ends. Germline V gene sequence: CDR1 SGDLS, CDR2 YYNGEE. PCR was performed using 60 Vbeta and 13 Jbeta primers. The protocol was immunoSEQ multiplex PCR, while the TCRdb copy is restricted to in-frame clones and leaves out a portion. The sample has some 130,000 clones; 60% to 85% are singletons. The rearrangement uses TRBV9 and TRBJ2-1; tentative D call: TRBD2 (5 bases). Input material: PBMCs. The sequence derives from a human donor in good health. The CDR3 bases are TGTGCCAGCAGCGTAGGCGGTGAGGGCCCTAGTGAGCAGTTCTTC. Its protein is CASSVGGEGPSEQFF.